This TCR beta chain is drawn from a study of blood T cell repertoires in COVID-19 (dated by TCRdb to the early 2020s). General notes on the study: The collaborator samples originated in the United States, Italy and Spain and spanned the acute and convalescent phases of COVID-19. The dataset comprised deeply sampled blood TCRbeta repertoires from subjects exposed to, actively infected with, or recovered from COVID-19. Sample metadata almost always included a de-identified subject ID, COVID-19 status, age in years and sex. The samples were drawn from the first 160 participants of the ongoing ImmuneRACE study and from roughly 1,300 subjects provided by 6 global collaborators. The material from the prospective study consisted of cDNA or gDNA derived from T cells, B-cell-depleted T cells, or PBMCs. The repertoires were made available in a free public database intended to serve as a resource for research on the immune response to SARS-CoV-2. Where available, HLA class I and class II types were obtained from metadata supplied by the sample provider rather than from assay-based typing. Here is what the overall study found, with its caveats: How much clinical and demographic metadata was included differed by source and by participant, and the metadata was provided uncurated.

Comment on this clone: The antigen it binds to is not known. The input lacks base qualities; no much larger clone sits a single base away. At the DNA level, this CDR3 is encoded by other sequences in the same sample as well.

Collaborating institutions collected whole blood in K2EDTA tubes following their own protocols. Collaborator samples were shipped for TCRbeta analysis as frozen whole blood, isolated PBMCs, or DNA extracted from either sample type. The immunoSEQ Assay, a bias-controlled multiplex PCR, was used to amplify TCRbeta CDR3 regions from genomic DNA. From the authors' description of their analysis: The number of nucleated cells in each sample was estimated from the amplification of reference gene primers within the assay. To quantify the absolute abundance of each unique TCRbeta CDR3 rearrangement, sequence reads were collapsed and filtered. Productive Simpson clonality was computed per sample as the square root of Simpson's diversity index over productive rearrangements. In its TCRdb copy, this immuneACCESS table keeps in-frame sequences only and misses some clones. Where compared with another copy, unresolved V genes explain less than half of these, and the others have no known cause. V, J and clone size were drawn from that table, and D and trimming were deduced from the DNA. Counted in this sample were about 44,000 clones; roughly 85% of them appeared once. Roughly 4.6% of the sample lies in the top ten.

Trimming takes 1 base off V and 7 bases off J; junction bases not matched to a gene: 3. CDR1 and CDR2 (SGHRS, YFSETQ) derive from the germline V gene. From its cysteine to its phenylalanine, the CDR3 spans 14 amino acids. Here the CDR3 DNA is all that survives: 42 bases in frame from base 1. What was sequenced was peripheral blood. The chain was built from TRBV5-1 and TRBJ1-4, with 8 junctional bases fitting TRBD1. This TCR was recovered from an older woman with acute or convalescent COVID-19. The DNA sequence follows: TGCGCCAGCAGCTTGCGGGACAGGTCTGAAAAACTGTTTTTT. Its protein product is CASSLRDRSEKLFF.